A selection of T cell receptor beta chains follows, all from one sample in a study of CD8+ T cells in alopecia areata. Produced via immunoSEQ multiplex PCR; TCRdb's table is partial and in-frame only. The profile shows 170,000 or so clones, about 60% of them singletons. This sample comprised CD8+ T cells sorted from blood, obtained at week 24, from a patient treated with tofacitinib. The source is a human donor with alopecia areata. CDR3s include the opening cysteine and the closing phenylalanine or tryptophan. D genes are given only for firm matches. Some rows mark clone size as missing; the rest say once, few, many or name a class of expanded clone.

V	size	J	D	DNA	CDR3
TRBV4-2	few	TRBJ2-2	-	TGTGCCAGCAGCGACACAGGACACTACACCGGGGAGCTGTTTTTT	CASSDTGHYTGELFF
TRBV12-5	-	TRBJ1-6	-	TGTGCTAGTGGTTTTGAGCTTAATTCACCCCTCCACTTT	CASGFELNSPLHF
TRBV29-1	-	TRBJ2-5	-	TGCAGCGTTGAAGATACGGGGTACCAAGAGACCCAGTACTTC	CSVEDTGYQETQYF
TRBV2	-	TRBJ1-4	-	TGTGCCAGCAGTGTCCCCCCAACTAATGAAAAACTGTTTTTT	CASSVPPTNEKLFF
TRBV2	-	TRBJ1-4	TRBD1	TGTGCCACCCCGGGCGGGACAGGAGGTGAAAAACTGTTTTTT	CATPGGTGGEKLFF
TRBV2	-	TRBJ2-6	-	TGTGCCAAACAAGACTCTGGGGCCAACGTCCTGACTTTC	CAKQDSGANVLTF
TRBV14	once	TRBJ2-7	TRBD1	TGTGCCAGCAGCCAAGAAGGGACAGGGCTCTACGAGCAGTACTTC	CASSQEGTGLYEQYF
TRBV15	-	TRBJ2-7	-	TGTGCCACCAGCAACAAGGGCGGCTACTACGAGCAGTACTTC	CATSNKGGYYEQYF
TRBV6-6	-	TRBJ1-2	-	TGTGCCAGCAGTTACCCCAGGGATGGCTACACCTTC	CASSYPRDGYTF
TRBV7-2	-	TRBJ2-1	-	TGTGCCAGCAGCTTAGAGGTGGGGACCAATGAGCAGTTCTTC	CASSLEVGTNEQFF
TRBV9	once	TRBJ2-7	TRBD2	TGTGCCAGCAGCGTAGGGGACTACGCCTACGAGCAGTACTTC	CASSVGDYAYEQYF
TRBV4-1	-	TRBJ2-5	TRBD2	TGCGCCAGCAGCCAAAGACTAGCGGGGGAACAAGAGACCCAGTACTTC	CASSQRLAGEQETQYF
TRBV4-1	-	TRBJ2-3	-	TGCGCCAGCAGCCAAGGTGACTCAATAGGGGCAGATACGCAGTATTTT	CASSQGDSIGADTQYF
TRBV7-8	-	TRBJ1-6	TRBD1	TGTGCCAGCAGCCCGGGGACAGGTGTGCCCCTCCACTTT	CASSPGTGVPLHF
TRBV25-1	-	TRBJ1-2	TRBD1	TGTGCCAGCAGTGGGGACAGTATCTATGGCTACACCTTC	CASSGDSIYGYTF
TRBV4-1	once	TRBJ2-7	-	TGCGCCAGCAGCGGCCGGGACGGGGGCTCCTACGAGCAGTACTTC	CASSGRDGGSYEQYF
TRBV27	-	TRBJ2-3	-	TGTGCCAGCAGTCCCCGAAACAGGGATCGCACAGATACGCAGTATTTT	CASSPRNRDRTDTQYF
TRBV27	-	TRBJ2-7	-	TGTGCCAGCAGTTTAACAGTCATGTCCTACGAGCAGTACTTC	CASSLTVMSYEQYF
TRBV25-1	-	TRBJ2-3	-	TGTGCCAGCGAAGGGGCAGCTCGTACGCAGTATTTT	CASEGAARTQYF
TRBV15	-	TRBJ1-1	-	TGTGCCACCAGCAGGAGTCGGAACACTGAAGCTTTCTTT	CATSRSRNTEAFF
TRBV13	-	TRBJ1-5	TRBD1	TGTGCCAGCAGCCGAAGGGACAGGAGCAATCAGCCCCAGCATTTT	CASSRRDRSNQPQHF
TRBV5-6	-	TRBJ1-6	TRBD1	TGTGCCAGCAGCAGACAGGGTCGGGATTCACCCCTCCACTTT	CASSRQGRDSPLHF
TRBV12-5	-	TRBJ2-2	TRBD2	TGTGCTAGTGGTTTGGTCCGCTCAGGAGCTGGACTAGCGCTTGACACCGGGGAGCTGTTTTTT	CASGLVRSGAGLALDTGELFF
TRBV28	-	TRBJ2-5	-	TGTGCCAGCAGCCAACTAGACAGGAGCCAAGAGACCCAGTACTTC	CASSQLDRSQETQYF
TRBV7-7	-	TRBJ2-5	TRBD2	TGTGCTAGCAGCTTAAATAGCGGGGAACAAGAGACCCAGTACTTC	CASSLNSGEQETQYF
TRBV5-1	once	TRBJ2-7	TRBD1	TGCGCCAGTGGACAGGGGGCTGGCTACGAGCAGTACTTC	CASGQGAGYEQYF
TRBV19	-	TRBJ1-2	-	TGTGCCAGTTCCCCGGGCAGGGGTTATGGCTACACCTTC	CASSPGRGYGYTF
TRBV4-2	few	TRBJ2-7	-	TGTGCCAGCAGCCAAGATCGTAGCGGCGAGCAGTACTTC	CASSQDRSGEQYF
TRBV6-5	-	TRBJ1-4	-	TGTGCCAGCAGTTACTCGGGCGCTCAAGGGCTGTTTTTT	CASSYSGAQGLFF
TRBV9	-	TRBJ2-7	-	TGTGCCAGCAGCGTAGGCGGCGGGGTCTACGAGCAGTACTTC	CASSVGGGVYEQYF
TRBV5-1	-	TRBJ2-1	-	TGCGCCAGCCAACAGGGCAAAGACCCCTACAATGAGCAGTTCTTC	CASQQGKDPYNEQFF
TRBV27	-	TRBJ1-6	-	TGTGCCAGCGCCCCCTGGACGGATTCACCCCTCCACTTT	CASAPWTDSPLHF
TRBV6-6	once	TRBJ2-7	-	TGTGCCAGCAGTTACTCGCCCTACGAGCAGTACTTC	CASSYSPYEQYF
TRBV4-1	-	TRBJ2-1	-	TGCGCCAGCAGCCAAGTGGAGACAAACAATGAGCAGTTCTTC	CASSQVETNNEQFF
TRBV5-6	-	TRBJ1-6	-	TGTGCCAGCAGCTTGGGGACAGCATTAGATTCACCCCTCCACTTT	CASSLGTALDSPLHF
TRBV12-5	-	TRBJ1-4	-	TGTGCTAGTGGTTTGGTAAAGACAGGCGGACGGAATGAAAAACTGTTTTTT	CASGLVKTGGRNEKLFF
TRBV15	-	TRBJ1-1	-	TGTGCCACCAGCAGAGATCGGGCCCTGAACACTGAAGCTTTCTTT	CATSRDRALNTEAFF
TRBV5-6	-	TRBJ1-2	TRBD1	TGTGCCAGCAGCTTTTTAACAGGGGTTTCTCCTAACTATGGCTACACCTTC	CASSFLTGVSPNYGYTF
TRBV30	-	TRBJ2-1	-	TGTGCCTGGAGTGCGGGGGTGTCCGGCCGCGATGAGCAGTTCTTC	CAWSAGVSGRDEQFF
TRBV4-1	-	TRBJ1-5	-	TGCGCCAGCAGCCAAGGCTATGGTAGGGGGCCCCAGCATTTT	CASSQGYGRGPQHF
TRBV7-8	medium-sized	TRBJ2-7	-	TGTGCCAGCAGCCAGGCGGTGGACTGGGAGCAGTACTTC	CASSQAVDWEQYF
TRBV5-1	-	TRBJ1-2	-	TGCGCCAGCAGCTTCTCGCGCGGGGTCCGTTGGGGCTACACCTTC	CASSFSRGVRWGYTF
TRBV13	-	TRBJ2-1	TRBD2	TGTGCCAGCAGCCTCCGACTAGCGGCCCGCAATGAGCAGTTCTTC	CASSLRLAARNEQFF
TRBV29-1	few	TRBJ2-6	-	TGCAGCGTTGAGGAGGTGCGCCAGGGCGACTCTGGGGCCAACGTCCTGACTTTC	CSVEEVRQGDSGANVLTF
TRBV30	-	TRBJ1-2	-	TGTGCCTGGAAGGAAGTTGGCTACACCTTC	CAWKEVGYTF
TRBV6-1	few	TRBJ2-1	-	TGTGCCAGCCAGGGCAATGAGCAGTTCTTC	CASQGNEQFF
TRBV19	few	TRBJ2-7	TRBD1	TGTGCCAGCGCCGACAGGGGCTACGAGCAGTACTTC	CASADRGYEQYF
TRBV15	-	TRBJ1-2	TRBD1	TGTGCCACCTCCAGACAGGGATGGTATGGCTACACCTTC	CATSRQGWYGYTF
TRBV7-9	-	TRBJ1-1	-	TGTGCCAGCAGCTTATCGGCAGGGGTGGCTTTCTTT	CASSLSAGVAFF
TRBV12-5	once	TRBJ2-3	TRBD2	TGTGCTAGTGGTTCGACTAGCGGGGGGGTAGATACGCAGTATTTT	CASGSTSGGVDTQYF
TRBV5-6	-	TRBJ2-5	-	TGTGCCAGCAGCTTGGTGACCGCGAGTATGGTTGGTGAGCAGTACTTC	CASSLVTASMVGEQYF
TRBV30	-	TRBJ1-4	-	TGTGCCTGGAGTCGGGGAACTGATGGTGAAAAACTGTTTTTT	CAWSRGTDGEKLFF
TRBV2	-	TRBJ2-1	TRBD1	TGTGCCAGCAGTGCGAACCGGGACAGACATAACAATGAGCAGTTCTTC	CASSANRDRHNNEQFF
TRBV6-1	-	TRBJ1-5	-	TGTGCCAGCAGTGAACGGAGCAATCAGCCCCAGCATTTT	CASSERSNQPQHF
TRBV2	-	TRBJ1-1	TRBD1	TGTGCCAGCAGTGAAGTCAGGGGGCGCATAGCTTTCTTT	CASSEVRGRIAFF